The 14 T cell receptor beta chains listed next were all sequenced from one sample in a study of OX40 agonist ivuxolimab in advanced cancers. Using immunoSEQ multiplex PCR, the repertoire was profiled, and TCRdb retains in-frame clones only, with some absent. Of roughly 7,000 clones in the sample, around 86% were seen once. Sequencing used CD4+ or CD8+ T cells sorted from blood, obtained in a trial of the OX40 agonist ivuxolimab. The receptors here all came from an adult with an advanced solid tumor such as melanoma, head and neck, liver or kidney cancer.

V usage is TRBV19 and J usage is TRBJ1-2; 9 bases fit TRBD1. V dropped 3 bases and J dropped 4; count of bases not matched to a gene: 9. Germline-derived CDR1 and CDR2 are LNHDA and SQIVND (reference sequence). This CDR3 is built from 16 residues. DNA of the CDR3: TGTGCCAGTAGTATCCCGGGACAGGGATTACTCTATGGCTACACCTTC. Translated, it gives CASSIPGQGLLYGYTF.

The V and J genes are TRBV5-1 and TRBJ1-6; TRBD1 might be the D (5 bases). Germline CDR1 SGHRS, CDR2 YFSETQ. Trimming pared 4 bases from V and 10 bases from J, leaving 12 bases between. CDR3 size: 13 residues. CDR3 protein: CASSITGPSPLHF. As DNA, the CDR3 is TGCGCCAGCAGCATTACAGGTCCCTCACCCCTCCACTTT. The complete variable domain, with remaining parts taken from reference TRBV5-1 and TRBJ1-6, reads KAGVTQTPRYLIKTRGQQVTLSCSPISGHRSVSWYQQTPGQGLQFLFEYFSETQRNKGNFPGRFSGRQFSNSRSEMNVSTLELGDSALYLCASSITGPSPLHFGNGTRLTVT.

This clone was observed a handful of times. This sequence joins TRBV27 and TRBJ1-2; no clear D gene. This CDR3 is built from 12 residues. Looked up from germline, CDR1 is MNHEY and CDR2 is SMNVEV (reference sequence). V lost 5 bases to trimming and J lost 8 bases, with 12 bases between them. In DNA form, the CDR3 reads TGTGCCAGCAGTATAATATCGGGGGGCTACACCTTC. It translates to CASSIISGGYTF.

The chain employs TRBV19 and TRBJ2-3; TRBD2 agrees at 7 bases. The V segment lost 7 bases and the J segment 11 bases; nucleotides outside the gene matches: 12. This CDR3 spans 13 amino acids. Germline CDR1 is LNHDA and CDR2 is SQIVND (reference sequence). The chain's CDR3 is CASTLGGTRGQYF. Written as DNA, the CDR3 is TGTGCCAGTACCTTGGGGGGGACCCGAGGGCAGTATTTT.

The rearrangement uses TRBV7-2 and TRBJ2-5; 7 bases align to TRBD2. The germline CDR1 and CDR2 sequences are SGHTA and FQGNSA. CDR3 size: 15 residues. Germline trimming cut 5 bases from V and 4 bases from J; bases unmatched to any gene: 10. The CDR3 loop reads CASSATWASGETQYF. CDR3 nucleotides: TGTGCCAGCAGCGCGACATGGGCTAGCGGAGAGACCCAGTACTTC.

The V and J genes are TRBV5-1 and TRBJ2-7; TRBD1 aligns across 11 bases. CDR3 length: 15 amino acids. Germline CDR1 and CDR2: SGHRS and YFSETQ. V lost 4 bases, J lost 0 bases, and 3 bases stayed unmatched. The DNA of the CDR3 is TGCGCCAGCAGCGCCGGGACAGGGGGCTCCTACGAGCAGTACTTC. Protein product: CASSAGTGGSYEQYF.

The chain carries TRBV28 and TRBJ2-1; TRBD2 aligns across 7 bases. The CDR3 covers 16 residues. J lost 4 bases, V lost 3 bases, and 9 bases had no gene match. Germline values: CDR1 MDHEN, CDR2 SYDVKM. DNA for the CDR3: TGTGCCAGCAGTTTTGAGGCCCTGGGGGGGTACAATGAGCAGTTCTTC. Protein sequence: CASSFEALGGYNEQFF.

The chain links TRBV7-6 to TRBJ2-5; the match to TRBD1 covers 7 bases. V was clipped by 3 bases and J by 2 bases; unmatched bases: 3. This CDR3 is 14 amino acids long. CDR1 and CDR2 from the germline V gene are SGHVS and FNYEAQ. CDR3 sequence: CASSFRGQQETQYF. CDR3 DNA sequence: TGTGCCAGCAGCTTCCGGGGACAGCAAGAGACCCAGTACTTC.

At least ten counts were recorded for this clone. V and J are TRBV7-9 and TRBJ1-2, with a possible D match to TRBD1 (6 bases). CDR3 length equals 12 residues. The V end was cut by 8 bases, the J end by 6 bases, with 13 bases between. Germline lookup yields CDR1 SEHNR and CDR2 FQNEAQ (reference sequence). The CDR3 is CASGRGGDGYTF. For the CDR3, the DNA is TGTGCCAGCGGAAGAGGGGGAGATGGCTACACCTTC.

The chain recombines TRBV7-2 with TRBJ2-7, with 7 bases identical to TRBD2. The CDR3 has 12 residues. V shed 8 bases, J shed 5 bases, and the junction held 6 bases outside the gene matches. The germline gives CDR1 SGHTA, CDR2 FQGNSA. CDR3 nucleotides: TGTGCCAGCCAGGGAGGGCGGAACGAGCAGTACTTC. This codes for CASQGGRNEQYF.

This clone appeared once. The rearrangement joins TRBV5-1 to TRBJ1-1, with D perhaps matching TRBD1 (5 bases). This CDR3 is built from 13 residues. With 0 bases removed from V and 7 bases from J, the gap between germline ends came to 10 bases. CDR1 is SGHRS and CDR2 is YFSETQ in the germline V gene. The DNA for the CDR3 is TGCGCCAGCAGCTTGGCGACGGGGGTTGAAGCTTTCTTT. It specifies CASSLATGVEAFF.

Only one count was recorded for this clone. The J gene is TRBJ1-2, the V gene TRBV5-3; D ambiguous. TRBV5-3 is recorded as an ORF, its role being uncertain. The V end was cut by 10 bases, the J end by 1 base, with 17 bases between. The CDR3 is made up of 14 amino acids. The CDR3 is CAQAWPPINYGYTF. CDR3 DNA sequence: TGTGCCCAAGCCTGGCCTCCTATTAACTATGGCTACACCTTC.

This clone is termed medium-sized. The chain carries TRBV29-1 and TRBJ2-7, with TRBD1 identical over 9 bases. The CDR3 runs to 15 residues. CDR1 is SQVTM and CDR2 is ANQGSEA in the germline V gene. V shed 2 bases and J 1 base; nucleotides not matched to a gene: 6. The CDR3: CSVEYSGQGSYEQYF. CDR3 sequence (DNA): TGCAGCGTTGAATACTCGGGACAGGGATCCTACGAGCAGTACTTC.

A single count supports this clone. A far larger clone lies a single base away; this is likely a read error. This chain links TRBV7-9 with TRBJ1-4; no reliable D call. V lost 1 base and J 0 bases, leaving 9 bases between the germline ends. The germline V gene has CDR1 SEHNR and CDR2 FQNEAQ (reference sequence). This CDR3 has 16 amino acids. In DNA, the CDR3 is TGTGCCAGCAGCTTAGTTGGGTTCACAACTAATGAAAAACTGTTTTTT. It encodes CASSLVGFTTNEKLFF.